This TCR beta chain was sequenced during a study of cytomegalovirus exposure and HLA in healthy donors. General study results and limits: Sequencing likely generated an artifact that appeared as a cluster of highly shared sequence variants.

This clone has just a few counts. Its antigen remains unidentified. Both 60 Vbeta primers and 13 Jbeta primers went into the PCR. Sequenced by immunoSEQ multiplex PCR; TCRdb stores in-frame clones only, minus some. Found here are 90,000 to 150,000 clones, roughly 9% of them singletons; the top ten hold less than 6.5%. Germline V gives CDR1 GTSNPN, CDR2 SVGIG (reference sequence). J lost 2 bases, V lost 8 bases, and 8 bases had no gene match. The CDR3 is 15 amino acids. The sequenced sample consisted of PBMCs. The chain carries TRBV30 and TRBJ2-3; 12 bases match TRBD2. This sequence originates from a woman in her 40s in good health and CMV-seropositive. The CDR3 reads CAGLGLAGSTDTQYF. CDR3 coding DNA: TGTGCCGGATTGGGACTAGCGGGTTCCACAGATACGCAGTATTTT.